This T cell receptor (beta chain) was profiled in a study of human T cells and chemical hapten exposure. The template was total RNA from unfractionated whole blood. General study results and limits: Once DPC sensitization occurred, TCRs above 1 in 1000 frequency showed no change.

Unique molecular identifiers were attached to individual cDNA molecules during library preparation. TCRdb called the 5' RACE reads again in MiXCR, with one record for every CDR3 protein. The sample lists about 140,000 distinct CDR3 sequences; 3.5% to 5% were seen once. V lost 1 base and J lost 4, with 8 bases in between. This CDR3 contains 15 residues. This clonotype showed up many times. Its antigen is not identified. This sequence originates from a female donor in good health. The chain recombines TRBV12-3 or TRBV12-4 with TRBJ1-6; D ambiguous. The chain's CDR3 is CASSLEFGYNSPLHF. The CDR3 DNA follows: TGTGCCAGCAGTTTAGAATTCGGTTATAATTCACCCCTCCACTTT.